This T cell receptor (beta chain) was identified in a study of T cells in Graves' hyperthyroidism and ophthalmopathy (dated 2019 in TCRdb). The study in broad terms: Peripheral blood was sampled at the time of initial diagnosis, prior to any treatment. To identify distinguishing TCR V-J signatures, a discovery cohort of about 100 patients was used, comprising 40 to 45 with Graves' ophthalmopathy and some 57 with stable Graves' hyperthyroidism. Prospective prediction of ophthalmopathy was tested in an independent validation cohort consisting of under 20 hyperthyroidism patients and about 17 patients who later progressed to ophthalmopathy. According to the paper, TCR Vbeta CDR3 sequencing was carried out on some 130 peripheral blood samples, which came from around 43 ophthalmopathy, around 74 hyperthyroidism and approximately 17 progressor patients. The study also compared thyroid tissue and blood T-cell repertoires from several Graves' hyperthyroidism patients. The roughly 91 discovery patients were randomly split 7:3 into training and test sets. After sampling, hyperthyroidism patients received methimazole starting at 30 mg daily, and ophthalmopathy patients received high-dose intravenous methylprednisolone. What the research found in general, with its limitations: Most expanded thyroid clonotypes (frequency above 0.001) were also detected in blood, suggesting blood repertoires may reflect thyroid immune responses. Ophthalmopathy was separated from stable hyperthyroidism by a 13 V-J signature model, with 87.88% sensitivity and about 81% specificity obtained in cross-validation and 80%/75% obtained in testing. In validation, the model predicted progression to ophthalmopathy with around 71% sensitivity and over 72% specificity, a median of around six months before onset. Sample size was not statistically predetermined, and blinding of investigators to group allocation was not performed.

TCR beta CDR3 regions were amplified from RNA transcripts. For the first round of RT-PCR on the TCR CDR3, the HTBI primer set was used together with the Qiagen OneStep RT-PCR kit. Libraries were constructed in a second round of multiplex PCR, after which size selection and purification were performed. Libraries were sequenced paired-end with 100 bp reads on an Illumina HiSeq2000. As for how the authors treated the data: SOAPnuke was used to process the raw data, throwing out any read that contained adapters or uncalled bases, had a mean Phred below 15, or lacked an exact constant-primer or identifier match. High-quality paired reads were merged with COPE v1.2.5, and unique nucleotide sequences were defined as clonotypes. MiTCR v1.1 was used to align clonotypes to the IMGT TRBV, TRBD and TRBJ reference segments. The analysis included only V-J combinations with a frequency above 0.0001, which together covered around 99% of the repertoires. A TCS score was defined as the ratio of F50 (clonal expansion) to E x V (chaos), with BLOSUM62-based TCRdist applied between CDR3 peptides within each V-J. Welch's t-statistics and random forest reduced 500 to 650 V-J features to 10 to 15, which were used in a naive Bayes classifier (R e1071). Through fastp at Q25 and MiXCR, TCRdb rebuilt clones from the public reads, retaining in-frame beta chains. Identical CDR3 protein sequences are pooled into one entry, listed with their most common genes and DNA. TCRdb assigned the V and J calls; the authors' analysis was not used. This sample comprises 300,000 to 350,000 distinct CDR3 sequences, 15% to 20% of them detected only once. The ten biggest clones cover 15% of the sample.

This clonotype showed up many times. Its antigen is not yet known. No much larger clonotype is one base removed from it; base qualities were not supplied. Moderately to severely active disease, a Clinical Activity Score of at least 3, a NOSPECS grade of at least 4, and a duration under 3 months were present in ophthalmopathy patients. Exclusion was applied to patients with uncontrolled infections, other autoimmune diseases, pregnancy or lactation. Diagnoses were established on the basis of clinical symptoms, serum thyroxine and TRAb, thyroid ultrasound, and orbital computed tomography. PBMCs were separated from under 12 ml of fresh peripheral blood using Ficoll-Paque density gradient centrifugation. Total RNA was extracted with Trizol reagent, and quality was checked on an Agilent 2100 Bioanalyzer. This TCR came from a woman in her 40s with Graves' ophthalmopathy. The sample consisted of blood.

The CDR3 is CASSDGDRNQPQHF. The DNA sequence is given as TGTGCCAGCAGTGATGGGGACAGAAATCAGCCCCAGCATTTT. Here the chain combines TRBV2 and TRBJ1-5; TRBD1 lines up with 7 middle nucleotides. V is pruned by 3 bases and J by 4 bases, leaving 3 bases of the junction without a gene match. The CDR3 runs 14 residues from the cysteine to the phenylalanine. CDR3 DNA is the only sequence kept; it has 42 bases, read in frame from the first base. Sequences SNHLY (CDR1) and FYNNEI (CDR2) are obtained from the germline V gene.